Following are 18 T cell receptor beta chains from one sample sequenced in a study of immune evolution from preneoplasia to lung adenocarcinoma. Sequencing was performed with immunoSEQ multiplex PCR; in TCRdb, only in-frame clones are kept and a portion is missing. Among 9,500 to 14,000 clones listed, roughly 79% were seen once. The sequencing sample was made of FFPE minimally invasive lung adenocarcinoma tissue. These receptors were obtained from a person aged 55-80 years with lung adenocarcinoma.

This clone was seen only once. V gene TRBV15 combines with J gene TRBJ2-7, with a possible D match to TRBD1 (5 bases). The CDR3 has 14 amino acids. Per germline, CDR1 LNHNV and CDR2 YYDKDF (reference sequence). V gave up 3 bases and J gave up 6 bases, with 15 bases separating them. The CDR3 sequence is CATSRVGQVREQYF. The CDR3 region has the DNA TGTGCCACCAGCAGGGTAGGACAAGTCCGCGAGCAGTACTTC.

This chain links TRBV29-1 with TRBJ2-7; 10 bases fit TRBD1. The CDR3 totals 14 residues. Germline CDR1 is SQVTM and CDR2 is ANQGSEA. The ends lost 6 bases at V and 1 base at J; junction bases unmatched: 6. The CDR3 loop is CSVATGGSSYEQYF. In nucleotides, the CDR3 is TGCAGCGTAGCGACAGGGGGCTCGTCCTACGAGCAGTACTTC.

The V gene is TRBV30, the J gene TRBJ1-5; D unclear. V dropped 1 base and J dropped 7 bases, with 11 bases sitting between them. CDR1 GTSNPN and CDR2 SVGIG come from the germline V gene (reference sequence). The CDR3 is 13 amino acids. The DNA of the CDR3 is TGTGCCTGGAGTGAGGCAGTAGACCAGCCCCAGCATTTT. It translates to CAWSEAVDQPQHF.

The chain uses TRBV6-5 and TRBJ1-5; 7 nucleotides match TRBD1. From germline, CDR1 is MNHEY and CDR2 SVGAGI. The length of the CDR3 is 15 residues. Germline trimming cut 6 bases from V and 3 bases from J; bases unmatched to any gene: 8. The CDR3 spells CASRHGTDYNQPQHF. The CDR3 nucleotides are TGTGCCAGCAGGCACGGGACAGACTACAATCAGCCCCAGCATTTT.

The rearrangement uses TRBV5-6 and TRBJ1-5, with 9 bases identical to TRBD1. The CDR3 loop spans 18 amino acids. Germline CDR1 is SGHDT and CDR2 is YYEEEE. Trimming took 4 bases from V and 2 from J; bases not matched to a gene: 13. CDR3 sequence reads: CASSAAGTGSWGNQPQHF. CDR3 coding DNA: TGTGCCAGCAGCGCGGCCGGGACAGGGAGTTGGGGCAATCAGCCCCAGCATTTT. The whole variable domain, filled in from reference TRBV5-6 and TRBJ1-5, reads DAGVTQSPTHLIKTRGQQVTLRCSPKSGHDTVSWYQQALGQGPQFIFQYYEEEERQRGNFPDRFSGHQFPNYSSELNVNALLLGDSALYLCASSAAGTGSWGNQPQHFGDGTRLSIL.

The CDR3 region has the DNA TGCAGCGTAGGTGGACTTCTGTGGACTAGCGGGGCCCCCTACGAGCAGTACTTC. Translated: CSVGGLLWTSGAPYEQYF. The gene calls are TRBV29-1 and TRBJ2-7; 12 nucleotides line up with TRBD2. This CDR3 has 18 amino acids. Looked up from germline, CDR1 is SQVTM and CDR2 is ANQGSEA. V lost 6 bases to trimming and J lost 2 bases; unmatched junction nucleotides: 17.

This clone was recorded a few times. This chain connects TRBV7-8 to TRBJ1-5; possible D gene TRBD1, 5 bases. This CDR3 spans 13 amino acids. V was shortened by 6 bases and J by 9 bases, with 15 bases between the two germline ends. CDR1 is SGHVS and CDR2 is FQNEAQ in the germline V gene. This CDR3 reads CASSLGLQGPQHF. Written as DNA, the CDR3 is TGTGCCAGCAGTTTGGGGCTCCAGGGGCCCCAGCATTTT.

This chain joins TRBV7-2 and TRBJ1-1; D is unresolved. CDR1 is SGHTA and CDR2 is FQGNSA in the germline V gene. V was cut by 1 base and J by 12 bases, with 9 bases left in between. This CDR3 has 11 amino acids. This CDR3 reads CASSLGTGTFF. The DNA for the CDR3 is TGTGCCAGCAGCTTAGGGACCGGGACTTTCTTT.

The CDR3 region is CASSSPSPQETQYF. The DNA for the CDR3 is TGTGCCAGCAGCTCCCCGAGCCCCCAAGAGACCCAGTACTTC. This chain links TRBV9 with TRBJ2-5; no definite D call. CDR3 size: 14 residues. V dropped 4 bases and J dropped 1 base, with 11 bases sitting between them. Germline loops: CDR1 SGDLS, CDR2 YYNGEE.

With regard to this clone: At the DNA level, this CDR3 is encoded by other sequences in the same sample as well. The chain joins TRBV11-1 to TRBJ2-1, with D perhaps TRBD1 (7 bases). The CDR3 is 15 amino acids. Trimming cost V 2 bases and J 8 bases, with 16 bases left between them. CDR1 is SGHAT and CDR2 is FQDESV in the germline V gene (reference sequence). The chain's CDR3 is CASSLTPDREDEQFF. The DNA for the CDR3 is TGTGCCAGCAGCTTAACCCCCGACAGGGAGGATGAGCAGTTCTTC.

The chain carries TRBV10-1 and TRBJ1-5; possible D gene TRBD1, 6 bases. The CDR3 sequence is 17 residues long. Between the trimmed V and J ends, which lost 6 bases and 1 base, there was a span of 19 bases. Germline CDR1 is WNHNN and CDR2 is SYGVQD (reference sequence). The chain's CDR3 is CASRGHACPSSNQPQHF. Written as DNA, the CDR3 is TGCGCCAGCAGGGGACACGCCTGCCCCTCAAGCAATCAGCCCCAGCATTTT.

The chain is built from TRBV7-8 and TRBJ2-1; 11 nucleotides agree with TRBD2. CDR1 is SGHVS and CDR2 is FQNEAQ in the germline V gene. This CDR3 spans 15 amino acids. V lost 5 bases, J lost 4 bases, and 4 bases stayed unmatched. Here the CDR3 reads CASSPTSGDYNEQFF. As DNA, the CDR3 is TGTGCCAGCAGCCCGACTAGCGGGGATTACAATGAGCAGTTCTTC.

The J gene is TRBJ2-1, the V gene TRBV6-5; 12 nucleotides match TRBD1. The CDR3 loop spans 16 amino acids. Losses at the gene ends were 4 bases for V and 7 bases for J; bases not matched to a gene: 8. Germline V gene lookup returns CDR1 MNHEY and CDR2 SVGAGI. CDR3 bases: TGTGCCAGCAGTTCACCGGGACAGGGGGCTTCGAATGAGCAGTTCTTC. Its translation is CASSSPGQGASNEQFF.

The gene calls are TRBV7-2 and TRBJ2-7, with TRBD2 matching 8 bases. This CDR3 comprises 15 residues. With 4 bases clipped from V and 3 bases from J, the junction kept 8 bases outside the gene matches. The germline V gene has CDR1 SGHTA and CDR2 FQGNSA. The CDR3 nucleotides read TGTGCCAGCAGCTACCTAGCGGGCGGGGGCTACGAGCAGTACTTC. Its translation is CASSYLAGGGYEQYF.

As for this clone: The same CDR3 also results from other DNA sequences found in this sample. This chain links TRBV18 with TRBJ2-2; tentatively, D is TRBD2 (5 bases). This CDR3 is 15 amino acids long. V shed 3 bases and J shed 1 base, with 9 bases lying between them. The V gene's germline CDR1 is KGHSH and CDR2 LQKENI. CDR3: CASSPLGRNTGELFF. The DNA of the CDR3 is TGTGCCAGCTCACCTCTTGGGAGGAACACCGGGGAGCTGTTTTTT.

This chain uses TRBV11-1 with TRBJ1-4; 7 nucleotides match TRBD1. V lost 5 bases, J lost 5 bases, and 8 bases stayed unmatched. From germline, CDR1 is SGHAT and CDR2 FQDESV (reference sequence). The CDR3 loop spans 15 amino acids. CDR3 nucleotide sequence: TGTGCCAGCAGCCGACAGGCAGGGGGGAATGAAAAACTGTTTTTT. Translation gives CASSRQAGGNEKLFF.

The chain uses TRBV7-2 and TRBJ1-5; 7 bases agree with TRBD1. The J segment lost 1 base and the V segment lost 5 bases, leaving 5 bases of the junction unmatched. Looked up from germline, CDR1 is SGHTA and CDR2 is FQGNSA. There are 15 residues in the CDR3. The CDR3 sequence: CASSDRVGSNQPQHF. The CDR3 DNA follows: TGTGCCAGCAGCGACAGGGTAGGGAGCAATCAGCCCCAGCATTTT.

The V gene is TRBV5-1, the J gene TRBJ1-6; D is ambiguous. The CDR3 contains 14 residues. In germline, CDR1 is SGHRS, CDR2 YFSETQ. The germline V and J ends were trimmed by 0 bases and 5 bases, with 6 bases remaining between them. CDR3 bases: TGCGCCAGCAGCTTGGTCGGAGATAATTCACCCCTCCACTTT. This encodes CASSLVGDNSPLHF.